This is a list of T cell receptor beta chains from one sample in a study of beta chain features in type 1 diabetes. TCRdb's table, derived via immunoSEQ multiplex PCR, lists solely in-frame clones and lacks some. The repertoire consists of 450,000 or so clones, with 10% to 12% occurring once and the leading ten covering 0.035% to 0.05%. Material: naive CD4+ T cells from blood. The source of these receptors is a woman aged 18 to 35 in good health. CDR3s include the opening cysteine and the closing phenylalanine or tryptophan. Each record gives: clone size, J gene, V gene, CDR3 protein. The size entry is marked missing in some rows and otherwise reads once, few, many or a size class.

>few|TRBJ2-1|TRBV19
CASSRNVGYNEQFF
>-|TRBJ2-7|TRBV7-8
CASSLEITGTGGEQYF
>few|TRBJ1-3|TRBV29-1
CSVGDKPNTIYF
>few|TRBJ2-6|TRBV5-1
CASSLQGGAGANVLTF
>-|TRBJ1-2|TRBV21-1
CASSKRGESGYTF
>-|TRBJ1-1|TRBV27
CASSVLGRNTEAFF
>few|TRBJ2-7|TRBV7-9
CASSQERVSYEQYF
>-|TRBJ1-5|TRBV6-1
CASSSSGTGQRPQHF
>few|TRBJ2-3|TRBV28
CASSLGATEIDTQYF
>few|TRBJ1-1|TRBV18
CASSPLDTNTEAFF
>few|TRBJ2-4|TRBV25-1
CASSIQGITVDKNIQYF
>-|TRBJ2-5|TRBV14
CASSQQVYQETQYF
>-|TRBJ1-4|TRBV12-5
CASGFSEGLNEKLFF
>few|TRBJ2-7|TRBV5-1
CASSLVAPDYEQYF
>-|TRBJ1-2|TRBV6-6
CASSNPTGDYGYTF
>-|TRBJ2-5|TRBV6-5
CASGDRVQETQYF
>few|TRBJ2-1|TRBV29-1
CSVETEAYNEQFF
>few|TRBJ2-3|TRBV15
CATRRLAGGKDTQYF
>-|TRBJ2-3|TRBV7-2
CASSPGGDTQYF
>-|TRBJ1-1|TRBV7-3
CASSATQGGTEAFF
>few|TRBJ1-4|TRBV27
CASSPSLPRGGGKLFF
>few|TRBJ2-1|TRBV7-6
CASSSSGGPYNEQFF
>-|TRBJ1-2|TRBV28
CASSLKGYGYTF
>few|TRBJ2-2|TRBV5-4
CASSSLGSGELFF
>few|TRBJ2-1|TRBV6-5
CASSYSAGDEQFF
>-|TRBJ2-3|TRBV27
CASSSRTSSDTQYF
>-|TRBJ2-5|TRBV5-1
CASSLRGRETQYF
>few|TRBJ1-1|TRBV4-2
CASSQPRGNTEAFF
>few|TRBJ2-3|TRBV29-1
CSVEQGRATDTQYF
>few|TRBJ1-1|TRBV2
CASRRGPGTEAFF
>few|TRBJ2-7|TRBV14
CASSQSRQTYEQYF
>-|TRBJ2-4|TRBV28
CASSLTGSKNIQYF
>-|TRBJ2-3|TRBV9
CASSVGVGRMVTQYF
>few|TRBJ2-7|TRBV7-2
CASSLYRQISSYEQYF
>few|TRBJ2-5|TRBV9
CASSVIAGGGETQYF
>-|TRBJ2-6|TRBV9
CASSPSRGSGANVLTF
>-|TRBJ2-2|TRBV7-7
CASSSGTGFTGELFF
>-|TRBJ2-5|TRBV5-1
CASSLGDRGQETQYF
>-|TRBJ1-2|TRBV28
CASTPTRDRVTHTF
>-|TRBJ1-2|TRBV7-9
CASSSGTGGYGYTF